This T cell receptor (beta chain) was captured in a study of blood T cell repertoires in COVID-19. For the study at large: PBMCs, B-cell-depleted T cells, or T cells were the source of the cDNA or gDNA that made up the material.

This table comes from immunoSEQ multiplex PCR, and its TCRdb copy is limited to in-frame clones, with some not included. Of more than 300,000 clones listed, more than 90% are singletons. Ages ranged from about 18 to 89 years, with residence in more than 20 US areas. Cohorts were determined from participant-reported clinical history. Contact with a PCR-confirmed or clinician-diagnosed COVID-19 case occurred within 2 weeks of entry. Sequenced: PBMCs or T cells enriched from blood (not recorded which). The TCR comes from a woman under 40 who had been exposed to COVID-19.

The CDR3 DNA sequence: TGTGCCAGCAGCTCCGCCTTGGGACAGGGTTCCCCTACACATTTTTCACCCCTCCACTTT. It translates to CASSSALGQGSPTHFSPLHF. The chain joins TRBV5-4 to TRBJ1-6, with TRBD1 matching 9 bases. V was clipped by 3 bases and J by 9 bases; unmatched bases: 22. The CDR3 has 20 residues. Germline V lookup: CDR1 SGHNT, CDR2 YYREEE (reference sequence).